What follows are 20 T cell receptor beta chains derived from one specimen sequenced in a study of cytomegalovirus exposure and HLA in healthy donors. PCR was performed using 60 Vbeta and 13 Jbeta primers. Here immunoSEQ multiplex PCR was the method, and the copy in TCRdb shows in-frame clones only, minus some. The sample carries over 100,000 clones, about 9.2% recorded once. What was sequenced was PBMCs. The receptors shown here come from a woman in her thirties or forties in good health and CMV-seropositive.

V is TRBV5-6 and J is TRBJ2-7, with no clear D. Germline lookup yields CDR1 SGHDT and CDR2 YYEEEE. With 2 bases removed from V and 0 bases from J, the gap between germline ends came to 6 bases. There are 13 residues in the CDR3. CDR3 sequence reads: CASSLYNSYEQYF. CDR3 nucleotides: TGTGCCAGCAGCTTATATAACTCCTACGAGCAGTACTTC.

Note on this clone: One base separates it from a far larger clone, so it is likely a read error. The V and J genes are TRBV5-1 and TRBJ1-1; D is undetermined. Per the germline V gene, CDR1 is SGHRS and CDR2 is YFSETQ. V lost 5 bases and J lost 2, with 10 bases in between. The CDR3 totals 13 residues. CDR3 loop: CASRLTRNTEAFF. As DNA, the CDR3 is TGCGCCAGCAGACTTACGAGAAACACTGAAGCTTTCTTT.

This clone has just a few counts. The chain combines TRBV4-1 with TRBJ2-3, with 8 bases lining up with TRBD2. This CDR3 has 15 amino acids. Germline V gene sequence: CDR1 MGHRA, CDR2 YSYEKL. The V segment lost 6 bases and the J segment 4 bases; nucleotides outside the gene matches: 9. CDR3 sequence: CASRLGGATADTQYF. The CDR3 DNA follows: TGCGCCAGCAGACTCGGGGGGGCGACGGCAGATACGCAGTATTTT.

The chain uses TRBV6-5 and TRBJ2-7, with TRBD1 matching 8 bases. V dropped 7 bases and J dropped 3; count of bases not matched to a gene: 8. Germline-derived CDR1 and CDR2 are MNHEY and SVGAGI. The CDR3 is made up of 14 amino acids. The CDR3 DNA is TGTGCCAGCACCCGGACAGGGCCATACTACGAGCAGTACTTC. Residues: CASTRTGPYYEQYF.

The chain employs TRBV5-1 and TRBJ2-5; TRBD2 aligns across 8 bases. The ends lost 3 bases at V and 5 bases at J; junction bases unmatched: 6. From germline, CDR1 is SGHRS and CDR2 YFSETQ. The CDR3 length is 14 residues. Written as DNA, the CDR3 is TGCGCCAGCAGCTCTCCGGGGGGGGTTGAGACCCAGTACTTC. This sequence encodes CASSSPGGVETQYF. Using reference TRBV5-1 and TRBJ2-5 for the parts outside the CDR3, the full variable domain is KAGVTQTPRYLIKTRGQQVTLSCSPISGHRSVSWYQQTPGQGLQFLFEYFSETQRNKGNFPGRFSGRQFSNSRSEMNVSTLELGDSALYLCASSSPGGVETQYFGPGTRLLVL.

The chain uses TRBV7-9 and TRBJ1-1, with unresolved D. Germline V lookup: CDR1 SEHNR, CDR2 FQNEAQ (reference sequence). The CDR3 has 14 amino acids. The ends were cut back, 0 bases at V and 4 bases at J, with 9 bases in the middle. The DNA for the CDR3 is TGTGCCAGCAGCTTAGCGCTGGGAGGCACTGAAGCTTTCTTT. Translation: CASSLALGGTEAFF. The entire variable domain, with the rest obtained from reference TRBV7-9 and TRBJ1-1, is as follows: DTGVSQNPRHKITKRGQNVTFRCDPISEHNRLYWYRQTLGQGPEFLTYFQNEAQLEKSRLLSDRFSAERPKGSFSTLEIQRTEQGDSAMYLCASSLALGGTEAFFGQGTRLTVV.

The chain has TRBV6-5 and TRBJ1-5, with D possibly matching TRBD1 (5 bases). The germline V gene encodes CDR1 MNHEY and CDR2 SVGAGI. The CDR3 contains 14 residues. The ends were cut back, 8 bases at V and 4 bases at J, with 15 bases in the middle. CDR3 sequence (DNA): TGTGCCAGCTCCGATCCGGGGGGTAATCAGCCCCAGCATTTT. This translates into CASSDPGGNQPQHF.

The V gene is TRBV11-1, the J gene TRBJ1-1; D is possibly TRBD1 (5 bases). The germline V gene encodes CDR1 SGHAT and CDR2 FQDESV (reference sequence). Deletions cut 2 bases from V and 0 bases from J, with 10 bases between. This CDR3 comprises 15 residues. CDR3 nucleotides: TGTGCCAGCAGCTTATATAAGGGGCTGAACACTGAAGCTTTCTTT. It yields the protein CASSLYKGLNTEAFF.

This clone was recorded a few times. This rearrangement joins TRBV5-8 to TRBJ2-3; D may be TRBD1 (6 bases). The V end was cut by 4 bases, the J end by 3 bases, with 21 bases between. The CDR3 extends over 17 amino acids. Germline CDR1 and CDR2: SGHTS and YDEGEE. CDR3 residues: CASSPSIGAQGTDTQYF. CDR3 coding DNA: TGTGCCAGCAGCCCTTCTATAGGTGCCCAGGGGACAGATACGCAGTATTTT.

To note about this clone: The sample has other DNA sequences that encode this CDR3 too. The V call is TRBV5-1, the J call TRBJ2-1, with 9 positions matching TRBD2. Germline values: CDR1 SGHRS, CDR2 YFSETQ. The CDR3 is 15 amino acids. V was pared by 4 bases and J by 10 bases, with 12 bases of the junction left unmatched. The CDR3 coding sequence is TGCGCCAGCAGCATTCTAGCGGGATCTGTCAACGAGCAGTTCTTC. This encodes CASSILAGSVNEQFF.

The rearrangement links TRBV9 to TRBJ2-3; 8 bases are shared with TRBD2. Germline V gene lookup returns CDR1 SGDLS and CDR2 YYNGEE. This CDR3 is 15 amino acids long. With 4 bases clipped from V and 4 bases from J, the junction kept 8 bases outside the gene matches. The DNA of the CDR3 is TGTGCCAGCAGCCCAACGGCGGGGGGCCCAGATACGCAGTATTTT. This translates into CASSPTAGGPDTQYF.

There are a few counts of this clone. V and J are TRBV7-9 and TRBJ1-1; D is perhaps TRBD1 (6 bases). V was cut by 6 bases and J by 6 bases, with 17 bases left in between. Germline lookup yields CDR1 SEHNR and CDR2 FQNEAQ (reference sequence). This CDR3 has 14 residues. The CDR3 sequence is CASRNLGGQPEAFF. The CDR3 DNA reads TGTGCCAGCAGAAACTTAGGAGGACAGCCTGAAGCTTTCTTT.

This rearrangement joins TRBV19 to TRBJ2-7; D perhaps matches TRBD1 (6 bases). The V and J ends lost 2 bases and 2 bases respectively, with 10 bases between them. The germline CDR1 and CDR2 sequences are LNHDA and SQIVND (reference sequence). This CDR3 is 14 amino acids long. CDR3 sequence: CASSIQGLPYEQYF. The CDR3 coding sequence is TGTGCCAGTAGTATACAGGGGTTGCCCTACGAGCAGTACTTC.

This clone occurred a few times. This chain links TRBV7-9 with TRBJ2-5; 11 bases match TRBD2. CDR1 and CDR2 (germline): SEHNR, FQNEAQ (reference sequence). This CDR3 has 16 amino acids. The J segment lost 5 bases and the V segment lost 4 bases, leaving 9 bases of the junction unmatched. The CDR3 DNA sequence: TGTGCCAGCAGCTCCCGACTAGCGGGGCTTGGGGAGACCCAGTACTTC. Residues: CASSSRLAGLGETQYF.

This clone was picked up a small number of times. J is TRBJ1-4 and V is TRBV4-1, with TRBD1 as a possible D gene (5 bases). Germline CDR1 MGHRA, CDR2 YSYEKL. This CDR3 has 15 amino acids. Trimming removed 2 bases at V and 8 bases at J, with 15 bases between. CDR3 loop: CASSQTWLGAEKLFF. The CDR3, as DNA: TGCGCCAGCAGCCAAACCTGGTTAGGGGCAGAAAAACTGTTTTTT.

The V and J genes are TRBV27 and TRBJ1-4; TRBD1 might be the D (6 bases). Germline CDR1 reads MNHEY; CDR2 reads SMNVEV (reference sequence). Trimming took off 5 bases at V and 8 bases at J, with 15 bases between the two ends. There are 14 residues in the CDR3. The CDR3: CASSKTGTGEKLFF. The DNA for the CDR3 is TGTGCCAGCAGTAAGACAGGCACAGGGGAAAAACTGTTTTTT.

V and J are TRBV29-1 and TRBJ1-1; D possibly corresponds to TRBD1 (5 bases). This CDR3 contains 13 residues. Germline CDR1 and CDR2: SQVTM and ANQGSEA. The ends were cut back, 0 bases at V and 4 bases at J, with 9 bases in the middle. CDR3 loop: CSVEEPRATEAFF. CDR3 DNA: TGCAGCGTTGAAGAGCCCAGGGCCACTGAAGCTTTCTTT. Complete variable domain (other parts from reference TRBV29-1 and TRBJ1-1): SAVISQKPSRDICQRGTSLTIQCQVDSQVTMMFWYRQQPGQSLTLIATANQGSEATYESGFVIDKFPISRPNLTFSTLTVSNMSPEDSSIYLCSVEEPRATEAFFGQGTRLTVV.

The CDR3 here is CASSLTRQGSPTNEKLFF. The CDR3 DNA reads TGTGCCAGCAGCTTAACGAGGCAGGGTTCTCCAACTAATGAAAAACTGTTTTTT. The rearrangement links TRBV5-4 to TRBJ1-4; D possibly corresponds to TRBD1 (5 bases). V was shortened by 2 bases and J by 0 bases, with 17 bases between the two germline ends. CDR3 length: 18 residues. Germline-derived CDR1 and CDR2 are SGHNT and YYREEE (reference sequence). Together with reference TRBV5-4 and TRBJ1-4, the CDR3 gives the full variable domain: ETGVTQSPTHLIKTRGQQVTLRCSSQSGHNTVSWYQQALGQGPQFIFQYYREEENGRGNFPPRFSGLQFPNYSSELNVNALELDDSALYLCASSLTRQGSPTNEKLFFGSGTQLSVL.

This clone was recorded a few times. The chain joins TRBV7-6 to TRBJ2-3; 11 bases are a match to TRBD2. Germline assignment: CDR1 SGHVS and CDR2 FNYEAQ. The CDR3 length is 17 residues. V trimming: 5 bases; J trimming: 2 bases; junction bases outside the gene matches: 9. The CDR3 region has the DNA TGTGCCAGCAGCCCGATGACTAGCGGGGTGGTCACAGATACGCAGTATTTT. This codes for CASSPMTSGVVTDTQYF.

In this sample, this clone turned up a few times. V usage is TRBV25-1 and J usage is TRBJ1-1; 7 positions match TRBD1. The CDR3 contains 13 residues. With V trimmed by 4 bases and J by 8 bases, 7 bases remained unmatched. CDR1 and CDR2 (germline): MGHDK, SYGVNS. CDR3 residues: CASSAGQDREAFF. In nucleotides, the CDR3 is TGTGCCAGCAGTGCTGGACAGGACCGAGAAGCTTTCTTT.